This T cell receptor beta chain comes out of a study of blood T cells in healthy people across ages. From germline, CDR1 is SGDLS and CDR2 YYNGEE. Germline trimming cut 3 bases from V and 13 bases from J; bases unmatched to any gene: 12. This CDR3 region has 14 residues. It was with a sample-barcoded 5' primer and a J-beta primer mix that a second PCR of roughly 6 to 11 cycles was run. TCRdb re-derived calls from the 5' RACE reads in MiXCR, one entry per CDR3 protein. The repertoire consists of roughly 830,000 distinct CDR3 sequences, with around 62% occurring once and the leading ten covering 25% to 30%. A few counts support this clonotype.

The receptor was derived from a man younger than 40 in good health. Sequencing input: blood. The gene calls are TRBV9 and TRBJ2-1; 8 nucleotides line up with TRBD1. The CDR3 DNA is TGTGCCAGCAGCGCGACAGGGGTAAAAGGCCCCCAGTTCTTC. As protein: CASSATGVKGPQFF.